The TCR beta chain under discussion was sequenced for a study of CD8 T cells in ankylosing spondylitis. General study results and limits: Disease-associated clones were CD8+ and fairly uncommon in peripheral blood. A TCR beta motif of fewer than ten highly homologous variants appeared characteristic of ankylosing spondylitis blood.

The table lists this clonotype with a few counts. Its antigen is currently unknown. TCRdb reprocessed the 5' RACE reads via MiXCR and lists one record per CDR3 protein. Of over 200,000 distinct CDR3 sequences in the sample, 18% were seen once. This receptor was taken from a male donor with ankylosing spondylitis. Specimen: blood, either unsorted or a sorted T cell fraction (not recorded which).

The CDR3 nucleotides are TGTGCCAGCAGCGTCTTTGCTAGCGGGGGCGCGGATACGCAGTATTTT. It codes for CASSVFASGGADTQYF. This chain joins TRBV9 and TRBJ2-3; 10 bases map to TRBD2. This CDR3 contains 16 residues. The germline V gene encodes CDR1 SGDLS and CDR2 YYNGEE. Trimming cost V 2 bases and J 6 bases; bases outside gene matches: 9.